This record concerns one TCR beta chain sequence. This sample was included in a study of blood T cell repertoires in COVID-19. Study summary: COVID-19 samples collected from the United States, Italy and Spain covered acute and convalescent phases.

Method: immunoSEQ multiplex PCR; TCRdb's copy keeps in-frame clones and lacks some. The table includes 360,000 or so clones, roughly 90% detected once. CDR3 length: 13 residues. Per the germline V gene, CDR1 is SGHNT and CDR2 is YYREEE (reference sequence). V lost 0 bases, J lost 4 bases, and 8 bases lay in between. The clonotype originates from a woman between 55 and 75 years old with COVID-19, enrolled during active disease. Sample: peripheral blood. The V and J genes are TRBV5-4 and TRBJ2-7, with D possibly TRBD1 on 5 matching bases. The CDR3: CASSLGGGYEQYF. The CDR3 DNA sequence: TGTGCCAGCAGCTTGGGGGGCGGTTACGAGCAGTACTTC.